A selection of T cell receptor beta chains follows, all from one sample in a study of blood T cells in healthy people across ages. Each CDR3 protein gets one entry after TCRdb re-called the 5' RACE reads with MiXCR. The sample carries 800,000 or so distinct CDR3 sequences, approximately 25% recorded once. These same records also appear under a second study, on T cells of mothers and their children.

The sequencing sample was made of blood. These receptor sequences come from a boy between 10 and 17 years old in good health. CDR3s leave out the opening cysteine and the closing phenylalanine or tryptophan. Fields, in order: J gene, clone size, V gene, CDR3 protein. Clone size is shown for a subset of rows, as once, few, many or a class of expanded clone.

TRBJ2-5	few	TRBV5-1	ASSLGDGGRETQY
TRBJ1-3	few	TRBV9	ASSVGQRSGNTIY
TRBJ2-1	few	TRBV7-2	ASSPPGGNNEQF
TRBJ2-1	-	TRBV5-5	ASSTGGQIPAYNEQF
TRBJ1-2	-	TRBV6-6	ASSYSPGGGYT
TRBJ1-6	-	TRBV15	ATSRESVQNSPLH
TRBJ2-5	many	TRBV15	ATSRDISGGPETQY
TRBJ2-1	-	TRBV20-1	SARDPQSYNEQF
TRBJ2-1	few	TRBV6-2/TRBV6-3	ASSYLFQGGSYNEQF
TRBJ2-2	-	TRBV5-6	ASRPLTSGANTGELF
TRBJ1-3	-	TRBV11-2	ASSRTGRDSGNTIY
TRBJ2-7	-	TRBV18	ASSPPPGGYEQY
TRBJ2-7	once	TRBV20-1	SGELSYEQY
TRBJ1-5	few	TRBV12-3/TRBV12-4	ASSSFQGRGGNQPQH
TRBJ1-2	-	TRBV7-9	ASSLAPSYGYT
TRBJ1-1	few	TRBV4-3	ASSQDRMGNTEAF
TRBJ2-3	few	TRBV4-3	ASSQVRLADTDTQY
TRBJ2-3	-	TRBV10-3	AISPGQEDTQY
TRBJ2-7	-	TRBV27	ASSFQGRYEQY
TRBJ2-1	-	TRBV7-9	AIHRGPYNEQF
TRBJ2-5	-	TRBV7-7	ASSLEGLGAETQY
-	-	TRBV7-6	ASRLNSDTEQY
TRBJ1-5	-	TRBV28	ASSSGDRDQPPQH
TRBJ2-1	few	TRBV20-1	SARDLPRQF
-	-	TRBV7-3	ASSIIRVLYEQY
TRBJ2-7	-	TRBV6-4	ASTRIEAFYEQY
TRBJ2-2	-	TRBV7-8	ASSQTGVTGELF
TRBJ2-5	few	TRBV18	ASSPSASETQY
TRBJ1-5	-	TRBV6-2/TRBV6-3	ASSLQNFQPQH
TRBJ2-1	few	TRBV9	ASSAYGFPPTVEQF
TRBJ2-1	few	TRBV7-2	ASSQMVEGPGF
TRBJ1-1	few	TRBV4-3	ASKGRETEAF
TRBJ2-1	-	TRBV20-1	SARPGLAGFANEQF
TRBJ2-1	-	TRBV5-1	ASKQGPSYNEQF
TRBJ2-7	-	TRBV20-1	SARLAGGPSGYEQY
TRBJ1-2	few	TRBV7-9	ASSYYETGDGYT
TRBJ2-7	few	TRBV7-8	ASSLVVGREGSSYEQY
TRBJ1-5	few	TRBV6-2/TRBV6-3	ASSYSRVGNQPQH
TRBJ2-1	-	TRBV5-1	ASSFRAASTMQL
TRBJ1-1	-	TRBV6-5	ASSSLLATEAF
TRBJ1-4	once	TRBV5-6	ASSLGHYGDEKLF
TRBJ2-5	-	TRBV24-1	ATSDGTGEETQY
TRBJ2-3	once	TRBV12-3/TRBV12-4	ASSLAKGRTDAEY
TRBJ2-4	few	TRBV28	ASSFLKPGQKKPLAKNIQY
TRBJ1-3	-	TRBV6-5	ASSLNGRNTIY
TRBJ1-1	few	TRBV12-3/TRBV12-4	ASRDRTEAF
TRBJ2-5	-	TRBV5-1	ASSFSRGREETQY
TRBJ2-2	few	TRBV29-1	SVAGTAKNTGELF
-	-	TRBV5-5	ASSLPTGFALGEQF
TRBJ1-4	-	TRBV7-2	ASSLGGRGEKLF
TRBJ1-2	few	TRBV20-1	RGQGRSYGYT
TRBJ1-4	few	TRBV29-1	SVGGGQLWANEKLF
TRBJ2-1	-	TRBV29-1	SGGRLAGDEQF
TRBJ2-7	-	TRBV4-3	ASSQGRWDSYEQY
TRBJ2-1	-	TRBV20-1	SARKDRTLNNEQF
TRBJ1-1	few	TRBV7-2	ASSFVHTEAF
TRBJ1-6	few	TRBV27	ASSSRAYSPLH
TRBJ2-1	few	TRBV27	ATALLAPSYNEQF
TRBJ1-2	few	TRBV29-1	SVDGTNYGYT